Listed here are 13 T cell receptor beta chains from one sample, sequenced in a study of CD8 T cells in Susac syndrome. RNA, at about 0.5 to 1 ug, was reverse transcribed with random hexamers. TCRdb re-called the immunoSEQ multiplex PCR reads with MiXCR, one entry per CDR3 protein. Among 150,000 or so distinct CDR3 sequences listed, around 96% were seen once. The sequenced sample consisted of CD4+ T cells from PBMCs. The receptors were gathered from a human donor in good health.

The rearrangement links TRBV19 to TRBJ2-3; D tentatively fits TRBD1 or TRBD2 (5 bases each). Deletions cut 6 bases from V and 0 bases from J, with 7 bases between. Germline CDR1 reads LNHDA; CDR2 reads SQIVND (reference sequence). The CDR3 contains 13 residues. The DNA of the CDR3 is TGTGCCAGTAGGGGACCGAGCACAGATACGCAGTATTTT. Translating gives CASRGPSTDTQYF.

This chain links TRBV5-6 with TRBJ1-2; TRBD1 is a possible D gene (6 bases). The germline V and J ends were trimmed by 1 base and 3 bases, with 13 bases remaining between them. CDR1 is SGHDT and CDR2 is YYEEEE in the germline V gene. CDR3 size: 15 residues. The CDR3 region has the DNA TGTGCCAGCAGCTTGAGGGGGGATCTTGACTATGGCTACACCTTC. Its protein is CASSLRGDLDYGYTF.

The V gene is TRBV2, the J gene TRBJ2-3; D gene uncertain. V lost 4 bases and J 2 bases, leaving 4 bases between the germline ends. The CDR3 runs to 12 residues. Germline loops: CDR1 SNHLY, CDR2 FYNNEI. The CDR3 sequence is CASSGATDTQYF. The CDR3 region has the DNA TGTGCCAGCAGTGGTGCCACAGATACGCAGTATTTT.

The chain employs TRBV29-1 and TRBJ2-5, with D maybe TRBD2 (5 bases). CDR1 and CDR2 (germline): SQVTM, ANQGSEA. Trimming stripped 6 bases from V and 2 bases from J, with 13 bases between. The CDR3 sequence is 13 residues long. The CDR3 DNA is TGCAGCGTAGGACTCATCGTACAAGAGACCCAGTACTTC. Its protein is CSVGLIVQETQYF.

The V call is TRBV3-1, the J call TRBJ1-2; D not resolved. This CDR3 region has 12 residues. The V end was cut by 3 bases, the J end by 7 bases, with 9 bases between. Per the germline V gene, CDR1 is LGHDT and CDR2 is YNNKEL (reference sequence). The CDR3 DNA follows: TGTGCCAGCAGCCAGGCCGAGCGTGGCTACACCTTC. Translation gives CASSQAERGYTF.

This chain connects TRBV12-3 or TRBV12-4 to TRBJ1-2; D is ambiguous. Trimming took off 5 bases at V and 5 bases at J, with 9 bases between the two ends. The CDR3 has 12 residues. The DNA for the CDR3 is TGTGCCAGCAGTCGTCAGGAGTATGGCTACACCTTC. Its translation: CASSRQEYGYTF.

The chain joins TRBV29-1 to TRBJ2-1; D possibly corresponds to TRBD1 (6 bases). This CDR3 contains 15 residues. Germline V lookup: CDR1 SQVTM, CDR2 ANQGSEA. Trimming removed 0 bases from V and 8 bases from J, with 17 bases in between. CDR3 in DNA: TGCAGCGTTGAAGATCGAGGGGGATCGAGCTATGAGCAGTTCTTC. Its translation is CSVEDRGGSSYEQFF.

The genes are TRBV5-6 and TRBJ2-5; maybe TRBD1 (6 bases). Germline V gives CDR1 SGHDT, CDR2 YYEEEE. Trimming took off 4 bases at V and 6 bases at J, with 13 bases between the two ends. The CDR3 has 13 residues. In nucleotides, the CDR3 is TGTGCCAGCAGCCTGGACCAGGGGCAGACCCAGTACTTC. Protein product: CASSLDQGQTQYF.

V is TRBV24-1 and J is TRBJ2-1; the D gene is possibly TRBD1 (6 bases). Germline V lookup: CDR1 KGHDR, CDR2 SFDVKD. The CDR3 contains 12 residues. The V and J ends lost 9 bases and 6 bases respectively, with 11 bases between them. Here the CDR3 DNA reads TGTGCCACCTCCCAGACAGGCAATGAGCAGTTCTTC. Its translation is CATSQTGNEQFF.

The DNA of the CDR3 is TGCAGCGTTGAAAAGAGCTTTGAGGCTTTCTTT. This codes for CSVEKSFEAFF. V is TRBV29-1 and J is TRBJ1-1; D gene unclear. Germline V lookup: CDR1 SQVTM, CDR2 ANQGSEA. The CDR3 covers 11 residues. The V and J ends lost 2 bases and 11 bases respectively, with 12 bases between them.

The chain employs TRBV21-1 and TRBJ1-2. TRBV21-1 is a pseudogene locus. This CDR3 is 16 amino acids long. The CDR3 loop reads CASSKSSPLTNYGYTF. DNA of the CDR3: TGTGCCAGCAGCAAAAGTTCTCCACTTACTAACTATGGCTACACCTTC.

The rearrangement links TRBV3-1 to TRBJ2-5, with 7 nucleotides matching TRBD1. CDR3 length: 15 amino acids. With 0 bases clipped from V and 4 bases from J, the junction kept 5 bases outside the gene matches. Germline V gene lookup returns CDR1 LGHDT and CDR2 YNNKEL (reference sequence). CDR3 coding DNA: TGTGCCAGCAGCCAAGAAGGGGGCATAGGAGAGACCCAGTACTTC. The encoded protein is CASSQEGGIGETQYF.

The chain combines TRBV29-1 with TRBJ1-1; a weak D match, TRBD1 (5 bases). CDR3 size: 13 residues. Germline lookup yields CDR1 SQVTM and CDR2 ANQGSEA. V shed 4 bases and J shed 11 bases, with 20 bases lying between them. Here the CDR3 DNA reads TGCAGCGTTGCCCGGGACCCCCGTTCCCCCGCTTTCTTT. Its translation: CSVARDPRSPAFF.